What follows is one T cell receptor beta chain and its context. CDR3 length: 16 residues. Germline V gene lookup returns CDR1 SGHNT and CDR2 YYREEE (reference sequence). The V and J ends lost 0 bases and 3 bases respectively, with 12 bases between them. The sample belongs to a study of blood T cell repertoires in COVID-19. TCRdb's table, derived via immunoSEQ multiplex PCR, lists solely in-frame clones and lacks some. The data contain 130,000 to 150,000 clones, around 81% of them seen just once; the ten biggest clones take up more than 6.5%. The chain joins TRBV5-4 to TRBJ1-4, with D perhaps matching TRBD1 (6 bases). Sequenced sample: peripheral blood. The receptor was isolated from a human donor in a cohort sampled during active COVID-19. CDR3 DNA: TGTGCCAGCAGCTTGGATCAGGGGCCCCCTAATGAAAAACTGTTTTTT. The encoded protein is CASSLDQGPPNEKLFF.